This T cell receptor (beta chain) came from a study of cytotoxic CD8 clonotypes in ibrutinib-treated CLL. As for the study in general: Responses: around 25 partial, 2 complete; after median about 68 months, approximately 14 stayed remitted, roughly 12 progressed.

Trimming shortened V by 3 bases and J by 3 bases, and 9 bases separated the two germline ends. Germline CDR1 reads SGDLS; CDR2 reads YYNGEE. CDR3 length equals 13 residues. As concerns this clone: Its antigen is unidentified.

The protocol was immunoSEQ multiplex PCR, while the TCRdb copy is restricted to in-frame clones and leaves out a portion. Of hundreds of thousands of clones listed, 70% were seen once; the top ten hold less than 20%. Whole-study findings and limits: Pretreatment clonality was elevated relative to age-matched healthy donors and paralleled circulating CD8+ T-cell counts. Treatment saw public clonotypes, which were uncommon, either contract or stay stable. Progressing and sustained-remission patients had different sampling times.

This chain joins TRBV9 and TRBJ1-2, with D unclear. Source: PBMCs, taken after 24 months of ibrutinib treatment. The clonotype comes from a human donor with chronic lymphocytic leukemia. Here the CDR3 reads CASSASADYGYTF. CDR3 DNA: TGTGCCAGCAGCGCCTCGGCGGACTATGGCTACACCTTC. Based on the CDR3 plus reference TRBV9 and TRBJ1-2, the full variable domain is DSGVTQTPKHLITATGQRVTLRCSPRSGDLSVYWYQQSLDQGLQFLIQYYNGEERAKGNILERFSAQQFPDLHSELNLSSLELGDSALYFCASSASADYGYTFGSGTRLTVV.